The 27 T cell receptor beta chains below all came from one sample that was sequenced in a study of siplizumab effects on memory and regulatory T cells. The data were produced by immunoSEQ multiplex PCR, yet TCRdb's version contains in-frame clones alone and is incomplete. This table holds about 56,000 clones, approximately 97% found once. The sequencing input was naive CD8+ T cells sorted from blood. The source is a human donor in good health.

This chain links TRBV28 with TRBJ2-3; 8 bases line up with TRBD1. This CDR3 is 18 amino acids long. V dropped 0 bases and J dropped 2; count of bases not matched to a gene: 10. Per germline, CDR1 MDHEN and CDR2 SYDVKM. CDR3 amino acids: CASSLWELGQGPTDTQYF. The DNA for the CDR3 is TGTGCCAGCAGTTTATGGGAACTAGGACAGGGCCCCACAGATACGCAGTATTTT.

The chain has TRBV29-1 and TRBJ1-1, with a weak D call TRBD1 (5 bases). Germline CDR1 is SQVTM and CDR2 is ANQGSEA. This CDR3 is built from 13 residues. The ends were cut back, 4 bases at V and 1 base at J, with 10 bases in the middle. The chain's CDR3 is CSVGAGWNTEAFF. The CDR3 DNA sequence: TGCAGCGTTGGTGCAGGGTGGAACACTGAAGCTTTCTTT.

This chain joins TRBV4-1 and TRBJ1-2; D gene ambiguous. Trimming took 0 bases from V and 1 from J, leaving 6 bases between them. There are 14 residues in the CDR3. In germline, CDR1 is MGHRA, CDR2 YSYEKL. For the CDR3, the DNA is TGCGCCAGCAGCCAAGACCCCGATAACTATGGCTACACCTTC. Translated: CASSQDPDNYGYTF.

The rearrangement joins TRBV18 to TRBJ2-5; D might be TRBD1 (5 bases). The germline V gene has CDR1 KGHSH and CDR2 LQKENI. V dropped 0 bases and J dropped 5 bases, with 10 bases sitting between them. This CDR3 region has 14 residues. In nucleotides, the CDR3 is TGTGCCAGCTCACCACCTCACAGGCCGGAGACCCAGTACTTC. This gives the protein CASSPPHRPETQYF.

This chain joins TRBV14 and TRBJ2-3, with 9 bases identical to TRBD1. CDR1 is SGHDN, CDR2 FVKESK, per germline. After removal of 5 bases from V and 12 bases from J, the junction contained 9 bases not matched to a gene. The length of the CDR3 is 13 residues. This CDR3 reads CASSDQPGQGQYF. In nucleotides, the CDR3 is TGTGCCAGCAGCGATCAACCGGGACAGGGACAGTATTTT.

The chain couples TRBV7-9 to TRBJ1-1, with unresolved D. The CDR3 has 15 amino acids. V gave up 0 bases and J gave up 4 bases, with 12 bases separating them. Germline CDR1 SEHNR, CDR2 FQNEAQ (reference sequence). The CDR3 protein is CASSLAAGGGTEAFF. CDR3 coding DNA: TGTGCCAGCAGCTTAGCCGCAGGAGGTGGCACTGAAGCTTTCTTT.

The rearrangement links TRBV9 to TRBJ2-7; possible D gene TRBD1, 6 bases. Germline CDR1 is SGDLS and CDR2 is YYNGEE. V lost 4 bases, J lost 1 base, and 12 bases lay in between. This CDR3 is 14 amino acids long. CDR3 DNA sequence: TGTGCCAGCAGCCTTAGGGGGACATCCTACGAGCAGTACTTC. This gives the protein CASSLRGTSYEQYF.

The CDR3, as DNA: TGCGCCAGCAGCTCTGAGGGACCGCCAGAAGCTTTCTTT. As protein: CASSSEGPPEAFF. This chain connects TRBV5-1 to TRBJ1-1, with D possibly TRBD1 on 5 matching bases. V shed 3 bases and J shed 8 bases, with 14 bases lying between them. Germline V lookup: CDR1 SGHRS, CDR2 YFSETQ. The CDR3 extends over 13 amino acids.

CDR3 nucleotide sequence: TGTGCCAGCAGCACGATAACTGGGTACAATGAGCAGTTCTTC. Its translation is CASSTITGYNEQFF. This chain joins TRBV7-9 and TRBJ2-1; D gene unclear. CDR3 length: 14 residues. Germline V gene data show CDR1 as SEHNR and CDR2 as FQNEAQ (reference sequence). V was clipped by 5 bases and J by 4 bases, with 12 bases between them.

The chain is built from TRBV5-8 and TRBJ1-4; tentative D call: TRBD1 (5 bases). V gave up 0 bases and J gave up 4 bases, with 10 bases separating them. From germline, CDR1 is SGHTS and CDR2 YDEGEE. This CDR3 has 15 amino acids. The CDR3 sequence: CASSLGQSYNEKLFF. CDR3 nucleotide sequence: TGTGCCAGCAGCTTGGGACAGAGCTATAATGAAAAACTGTTTTTT.

The CDR3 DNA is TGTGCCAGCAGCCAACTAGCGGGAATCTCCTACGAGCAGTACTTC. This sequence encodes CASSQLAGISYEQYF. The genes are TRBV27 and TRBJ2-7; 10 nucleotides line up with TRBD2. Germline CDR1 reads MNHEY; CDR2 reads SMNVEV (reference sequence). The CDR3 extends over 15 amino acids. The V gene end was trimmed by 6 bases and the J gene end by 0 bases; junction bases not matched to a gene: 5.

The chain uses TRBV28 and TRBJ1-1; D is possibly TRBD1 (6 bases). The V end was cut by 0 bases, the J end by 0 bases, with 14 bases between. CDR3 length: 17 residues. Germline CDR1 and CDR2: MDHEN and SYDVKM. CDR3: CASSLWTGSDLNTEAFF. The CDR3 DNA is TGTGCCAGCAGTTTATGGACAGGATCAGATTTGAACACTGAAGCTTTCTTT. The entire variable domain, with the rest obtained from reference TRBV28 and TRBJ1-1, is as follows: DVKVTQSSRYLVKRTGEKVFLECVQDMDHENMFWYRQDPGLGLRLIYFSYDVKMKEKGDIPEGYSVSREKKERFSLILESASTNQTSMYLCASSLWTGSDLNTEAFFGQGTRLTVV.

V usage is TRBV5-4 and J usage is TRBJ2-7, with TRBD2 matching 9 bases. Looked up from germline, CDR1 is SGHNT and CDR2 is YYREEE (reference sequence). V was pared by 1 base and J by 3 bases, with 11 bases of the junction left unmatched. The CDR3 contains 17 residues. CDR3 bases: TGTGCCAGCAGCTTGAGGTTGGGTTGGCGGGAGGGCTACGAGCAGTACTTC. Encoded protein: CASSLRLGWREGYEQYF.

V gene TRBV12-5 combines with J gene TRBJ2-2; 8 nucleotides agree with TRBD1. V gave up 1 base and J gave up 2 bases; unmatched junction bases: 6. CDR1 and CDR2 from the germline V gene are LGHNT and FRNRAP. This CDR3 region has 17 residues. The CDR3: CASGLGTGGRNTGELFF. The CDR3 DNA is TGTGCTAGTGGTTTGGGCACAGGGGGGAGAAACACCGGGGAGCTGTTTTTT. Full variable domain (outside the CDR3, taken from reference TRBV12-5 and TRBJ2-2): DARVTQTPRHKVTEMGQEVTMRCQPILGHNTVFWYRQTMMQGLELLAYFRNRAPLDDSGMPKDRFSAEMPDATLATLKIQPSEPRDSAVYFCASGLGTGGRNTGELFFGEGSRLTVL.

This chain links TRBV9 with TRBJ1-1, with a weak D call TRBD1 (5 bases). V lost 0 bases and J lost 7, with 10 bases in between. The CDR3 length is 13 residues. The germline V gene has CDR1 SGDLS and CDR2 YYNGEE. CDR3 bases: TGTGCCAGCAGCGTAGCGGGGGGAAATGAAGCTTTCTTT. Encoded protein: CASSVAGGNEAFF.

In DNA, the CDR3 is TGTGCCAGCAGCTTAGAGGCTAGCGGGGCCATGAGGGATACGCAGTATTTT. This translates into CASSLEASGAMRDTQYF. The chain has TRBV11-3 and TRBJ2-3; 9 nucleotides line up with TRBD2. The CDR3 is 17 amino acids. The germline CDR1 and CDR2 sequences are SGHNT and YENEEA. Losses at the gene ends were 0 bases for V and 6 bases for J; bases not matched to a gene: 10.

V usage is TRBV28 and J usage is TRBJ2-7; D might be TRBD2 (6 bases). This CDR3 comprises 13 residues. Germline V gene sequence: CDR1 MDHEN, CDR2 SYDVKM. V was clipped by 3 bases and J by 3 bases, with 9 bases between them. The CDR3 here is CASSFPGGYEQYF. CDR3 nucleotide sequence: TGTGCCAGCAGTTTCCCCGGGGGCTACGAGCAGTACTTC.

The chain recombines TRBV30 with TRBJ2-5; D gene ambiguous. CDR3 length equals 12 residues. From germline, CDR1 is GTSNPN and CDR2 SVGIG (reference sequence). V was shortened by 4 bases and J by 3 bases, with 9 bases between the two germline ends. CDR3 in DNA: TGTGCCTGGACTGTAGGGAAAGAGACCCAGTACTTC. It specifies CAWTVGKETQYF.

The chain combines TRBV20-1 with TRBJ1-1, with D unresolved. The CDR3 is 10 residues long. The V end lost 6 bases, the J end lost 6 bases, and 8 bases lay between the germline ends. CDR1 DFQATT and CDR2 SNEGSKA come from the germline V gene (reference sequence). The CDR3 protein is CSAPSAEAFF. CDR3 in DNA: TGCAGTGCCCCATCCGCTGAAGCTTTCTTT.

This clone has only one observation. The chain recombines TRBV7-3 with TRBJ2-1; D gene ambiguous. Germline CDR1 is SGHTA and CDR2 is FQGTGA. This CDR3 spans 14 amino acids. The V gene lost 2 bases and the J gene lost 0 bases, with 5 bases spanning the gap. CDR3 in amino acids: CASSLESSYNEQFF. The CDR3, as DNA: TGTGCCAGCAGCTTAGAAAGCTCCTACAATGAGCAGTTCTTC.

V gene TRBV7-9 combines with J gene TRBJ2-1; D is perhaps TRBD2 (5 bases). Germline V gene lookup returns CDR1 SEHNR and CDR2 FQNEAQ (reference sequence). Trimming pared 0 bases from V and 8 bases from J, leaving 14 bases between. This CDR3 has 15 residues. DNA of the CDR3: TGTGCCAGCAGCTTAGCGACGGGAACCCGGGATGAGCAGTTCTTC. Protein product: CASSLATGTRDEQFF.

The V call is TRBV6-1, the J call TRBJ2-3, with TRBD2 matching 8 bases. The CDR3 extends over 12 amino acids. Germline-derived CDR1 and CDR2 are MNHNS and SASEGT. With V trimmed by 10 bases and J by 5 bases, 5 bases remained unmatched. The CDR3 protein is CATGLAVDTQYF. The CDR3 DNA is TGTGCCACCGGACTAGCTGTAGATACGCAGTATTTT.

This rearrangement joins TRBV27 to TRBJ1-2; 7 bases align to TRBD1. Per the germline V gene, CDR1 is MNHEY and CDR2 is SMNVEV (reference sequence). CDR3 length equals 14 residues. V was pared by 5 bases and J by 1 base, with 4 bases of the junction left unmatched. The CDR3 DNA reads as TGTGCCAGCAGTGGACAGGACAGTAACTATGGCTACACCTTC. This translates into CASSGQDSNYGYTF.

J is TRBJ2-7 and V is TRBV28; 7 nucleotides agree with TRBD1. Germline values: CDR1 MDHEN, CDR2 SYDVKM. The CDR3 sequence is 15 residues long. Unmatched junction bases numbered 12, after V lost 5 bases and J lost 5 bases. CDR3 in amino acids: CASSNRDSGLNEQYF. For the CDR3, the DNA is TGTGCCAGCAGTAACCGGGACAGCGGCTTGAACGAGCAGTACTTC. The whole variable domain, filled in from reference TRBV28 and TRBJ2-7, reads DVKVTQSSRYLVKRTGEKVFLECVQDMDHENMFWYRQDPGLGLRLIYFSYDVKMKEKGDIPEGYSVSREKKERFSLILESASTNQTSMYLCASSNRDSGLNEQYFGPGTRLTVT.

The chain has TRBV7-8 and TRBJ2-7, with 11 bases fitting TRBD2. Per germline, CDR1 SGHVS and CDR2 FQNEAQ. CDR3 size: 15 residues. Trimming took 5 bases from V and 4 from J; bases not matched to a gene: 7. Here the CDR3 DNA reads TGTGCCAGCAGCCCATACACTAGCGGGAGTTACGAGCAGTACTTC. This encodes CASSPYTSGSYEQYF.

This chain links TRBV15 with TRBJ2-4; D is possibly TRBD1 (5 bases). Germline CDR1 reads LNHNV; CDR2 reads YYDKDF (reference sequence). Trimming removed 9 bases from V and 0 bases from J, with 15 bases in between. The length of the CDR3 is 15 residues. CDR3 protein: CATSGASIAKNIQYF. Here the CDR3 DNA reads TGTGCCACTTCTGGGGCTTCAATAGCCAAAAACATTCAGTACTTC.

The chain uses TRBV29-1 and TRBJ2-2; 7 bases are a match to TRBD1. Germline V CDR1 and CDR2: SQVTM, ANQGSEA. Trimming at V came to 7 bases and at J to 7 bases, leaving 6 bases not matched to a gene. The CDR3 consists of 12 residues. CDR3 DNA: TGCAGCGGCACGACAGGGCACGGGGAGCTGTTTTTT. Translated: CSGTTGHGELFF.